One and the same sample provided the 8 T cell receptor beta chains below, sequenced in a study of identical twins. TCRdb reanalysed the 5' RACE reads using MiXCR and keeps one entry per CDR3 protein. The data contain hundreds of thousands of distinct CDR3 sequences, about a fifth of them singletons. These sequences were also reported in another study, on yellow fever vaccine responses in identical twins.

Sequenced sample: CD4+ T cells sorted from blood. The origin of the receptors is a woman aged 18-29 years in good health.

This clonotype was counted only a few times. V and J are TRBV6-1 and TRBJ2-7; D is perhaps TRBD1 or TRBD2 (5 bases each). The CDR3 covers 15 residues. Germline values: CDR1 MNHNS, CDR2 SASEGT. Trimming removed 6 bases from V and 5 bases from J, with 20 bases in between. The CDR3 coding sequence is TGTGCCAGCAGAAAAACCCGGGACCCCGACCACGAGCAGTACTTC. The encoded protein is CASRKTRDPDHEQYF.

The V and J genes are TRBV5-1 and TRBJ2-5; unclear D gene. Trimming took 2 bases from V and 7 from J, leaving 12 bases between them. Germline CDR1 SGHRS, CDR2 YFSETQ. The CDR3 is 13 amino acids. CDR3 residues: CASSLSREGTQYF. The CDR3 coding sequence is TGCGCCAGCAGCTTAAGTCGCGAAGGGACCCAGTACTTC.

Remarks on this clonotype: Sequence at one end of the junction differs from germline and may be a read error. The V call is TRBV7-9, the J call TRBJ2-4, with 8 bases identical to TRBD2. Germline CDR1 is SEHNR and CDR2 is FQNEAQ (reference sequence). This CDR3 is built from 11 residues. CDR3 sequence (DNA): TGTGCCAGCAGCCTTAGCGGGATTCGGTACTTC. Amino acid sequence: CASSLSGIRYF.

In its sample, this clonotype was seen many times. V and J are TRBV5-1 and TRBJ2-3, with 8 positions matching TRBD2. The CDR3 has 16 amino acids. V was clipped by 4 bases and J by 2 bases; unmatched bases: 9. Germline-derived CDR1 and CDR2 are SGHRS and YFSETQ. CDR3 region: CASSPRSGGPTDTQYF. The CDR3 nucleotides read TGCGCCAGCAGCCCTAGAAGCGGGGGACCCACAGATACGCAGTATTTT.

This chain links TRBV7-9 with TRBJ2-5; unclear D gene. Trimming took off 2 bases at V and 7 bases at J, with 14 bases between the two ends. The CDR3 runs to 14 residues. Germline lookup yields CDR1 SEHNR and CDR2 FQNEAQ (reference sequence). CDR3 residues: CASSLSFGAMTQYF. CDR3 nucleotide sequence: TGTGCCAGCAGCTTAAGCTTTGGCGCGATGACCCAGTACTTC.

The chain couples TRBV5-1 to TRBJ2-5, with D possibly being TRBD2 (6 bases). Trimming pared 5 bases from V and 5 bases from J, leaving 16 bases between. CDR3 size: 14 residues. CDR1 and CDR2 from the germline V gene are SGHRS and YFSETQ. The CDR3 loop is CASSIRGVWETQYF. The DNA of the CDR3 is TGCGCCAGCAGTATACGCGGGGTTTGGGAGACCCAGTACTTC.

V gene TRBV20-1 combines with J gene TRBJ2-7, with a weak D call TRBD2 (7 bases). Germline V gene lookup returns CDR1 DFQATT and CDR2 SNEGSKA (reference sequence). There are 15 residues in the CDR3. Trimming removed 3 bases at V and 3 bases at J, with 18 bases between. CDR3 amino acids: CSASSSGVGGYEQYF. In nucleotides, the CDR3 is TGCAGTGCTAGTTCTAGCGGCGTAGGGGGCTACGAGCAGTACTTC.

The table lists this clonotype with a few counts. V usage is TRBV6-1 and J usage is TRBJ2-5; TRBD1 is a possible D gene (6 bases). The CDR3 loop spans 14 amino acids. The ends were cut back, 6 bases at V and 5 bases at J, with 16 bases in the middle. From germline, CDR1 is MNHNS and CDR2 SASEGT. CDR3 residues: CASREQGRGETQYF. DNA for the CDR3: TGTGCCAGCAGAGAGCAGGGGCGAGGGGAGACCCAGTACTTC.